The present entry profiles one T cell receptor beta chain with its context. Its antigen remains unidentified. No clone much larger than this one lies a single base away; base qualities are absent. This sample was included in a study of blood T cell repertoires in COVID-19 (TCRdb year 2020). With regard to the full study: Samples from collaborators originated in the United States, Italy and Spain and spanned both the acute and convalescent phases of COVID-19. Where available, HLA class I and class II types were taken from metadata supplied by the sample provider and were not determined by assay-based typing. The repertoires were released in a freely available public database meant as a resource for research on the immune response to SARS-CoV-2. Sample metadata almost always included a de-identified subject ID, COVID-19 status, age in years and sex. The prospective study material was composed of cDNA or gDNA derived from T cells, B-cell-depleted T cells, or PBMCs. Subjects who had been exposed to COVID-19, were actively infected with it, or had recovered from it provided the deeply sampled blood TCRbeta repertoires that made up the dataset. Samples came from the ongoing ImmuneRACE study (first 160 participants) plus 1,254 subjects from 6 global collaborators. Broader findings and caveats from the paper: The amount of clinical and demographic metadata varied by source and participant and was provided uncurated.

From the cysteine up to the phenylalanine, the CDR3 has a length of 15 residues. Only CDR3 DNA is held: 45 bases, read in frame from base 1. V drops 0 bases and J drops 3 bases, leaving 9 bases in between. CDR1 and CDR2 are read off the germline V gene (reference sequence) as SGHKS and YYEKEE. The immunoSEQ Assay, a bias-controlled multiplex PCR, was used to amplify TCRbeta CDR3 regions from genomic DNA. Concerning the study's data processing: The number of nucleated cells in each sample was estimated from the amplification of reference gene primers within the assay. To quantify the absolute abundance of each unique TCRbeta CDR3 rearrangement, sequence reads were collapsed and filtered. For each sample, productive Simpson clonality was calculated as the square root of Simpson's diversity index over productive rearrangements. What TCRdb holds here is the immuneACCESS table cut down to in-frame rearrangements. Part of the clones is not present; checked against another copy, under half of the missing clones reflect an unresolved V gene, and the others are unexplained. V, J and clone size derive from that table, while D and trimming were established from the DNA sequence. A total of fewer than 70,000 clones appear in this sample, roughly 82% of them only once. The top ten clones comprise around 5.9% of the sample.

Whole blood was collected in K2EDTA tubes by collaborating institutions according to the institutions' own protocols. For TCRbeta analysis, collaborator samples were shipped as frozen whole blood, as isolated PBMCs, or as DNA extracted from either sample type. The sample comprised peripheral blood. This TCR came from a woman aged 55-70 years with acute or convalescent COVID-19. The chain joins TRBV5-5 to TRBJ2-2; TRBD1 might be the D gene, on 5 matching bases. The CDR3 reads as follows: CASSLEVQDTGELFF. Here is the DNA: TGTGCCAGCAGCTTGGAAGTACAGGACACCGGGGAGCTGTTTTTT.